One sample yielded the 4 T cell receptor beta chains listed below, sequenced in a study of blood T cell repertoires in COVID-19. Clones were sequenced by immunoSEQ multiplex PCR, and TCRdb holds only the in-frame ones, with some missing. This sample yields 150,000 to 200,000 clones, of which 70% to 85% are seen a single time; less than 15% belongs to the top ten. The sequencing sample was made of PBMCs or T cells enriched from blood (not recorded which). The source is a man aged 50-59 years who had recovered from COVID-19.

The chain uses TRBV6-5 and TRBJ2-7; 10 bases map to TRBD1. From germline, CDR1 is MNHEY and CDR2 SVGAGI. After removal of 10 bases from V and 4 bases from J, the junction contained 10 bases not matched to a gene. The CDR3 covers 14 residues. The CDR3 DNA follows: TGTGCCACCGCCCCGGGACAGGGGATTTACGAGCAGTACTTC. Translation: CATAPGQGIYEQYF.

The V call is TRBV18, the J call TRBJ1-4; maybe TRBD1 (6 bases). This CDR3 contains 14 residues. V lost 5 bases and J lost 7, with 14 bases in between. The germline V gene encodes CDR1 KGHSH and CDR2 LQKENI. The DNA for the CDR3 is TGTGCCAGCTCATCGACAGGTTGGCCTGAAAAACTGTTTTTT. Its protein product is CASSSTGWPEKLFF.

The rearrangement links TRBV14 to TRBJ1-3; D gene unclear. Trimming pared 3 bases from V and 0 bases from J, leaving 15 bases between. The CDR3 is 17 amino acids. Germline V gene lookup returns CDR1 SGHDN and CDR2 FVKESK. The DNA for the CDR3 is TGTGCCAGCAGCCAGCGAACAGTAGGCCTCTCTGGAAACACCATATATTTT. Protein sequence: CASSQRTVGLSGNTIYF. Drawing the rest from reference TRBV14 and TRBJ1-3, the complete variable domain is EAGVTQFPSHSVIEKGQTVTLRCDPISGHDNLYWYRRVMGKEIKFLLHFVKESKQDESGMPNNRFLAERTGGTYSTLKVQPAELEDSGVYFCASSQRTVGLSGNTIYFGEGSWLTVV.

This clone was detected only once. This CDR3 reads CASSELTEAFF. CDR3 bases: TGCGCCAGCAGTGAGCTCACTGAAGCTTTCTTT. The V and J genes are TRBV10-2 and TRBJ1-1; D not resolved. The CDR3 extends over 11 amino acids. Germline V gene data show CDR1 as WSHSY and CDR2 as SAAADI. The V end was cut by 2 bases, the J end by 4 bases, with 2 bases between.